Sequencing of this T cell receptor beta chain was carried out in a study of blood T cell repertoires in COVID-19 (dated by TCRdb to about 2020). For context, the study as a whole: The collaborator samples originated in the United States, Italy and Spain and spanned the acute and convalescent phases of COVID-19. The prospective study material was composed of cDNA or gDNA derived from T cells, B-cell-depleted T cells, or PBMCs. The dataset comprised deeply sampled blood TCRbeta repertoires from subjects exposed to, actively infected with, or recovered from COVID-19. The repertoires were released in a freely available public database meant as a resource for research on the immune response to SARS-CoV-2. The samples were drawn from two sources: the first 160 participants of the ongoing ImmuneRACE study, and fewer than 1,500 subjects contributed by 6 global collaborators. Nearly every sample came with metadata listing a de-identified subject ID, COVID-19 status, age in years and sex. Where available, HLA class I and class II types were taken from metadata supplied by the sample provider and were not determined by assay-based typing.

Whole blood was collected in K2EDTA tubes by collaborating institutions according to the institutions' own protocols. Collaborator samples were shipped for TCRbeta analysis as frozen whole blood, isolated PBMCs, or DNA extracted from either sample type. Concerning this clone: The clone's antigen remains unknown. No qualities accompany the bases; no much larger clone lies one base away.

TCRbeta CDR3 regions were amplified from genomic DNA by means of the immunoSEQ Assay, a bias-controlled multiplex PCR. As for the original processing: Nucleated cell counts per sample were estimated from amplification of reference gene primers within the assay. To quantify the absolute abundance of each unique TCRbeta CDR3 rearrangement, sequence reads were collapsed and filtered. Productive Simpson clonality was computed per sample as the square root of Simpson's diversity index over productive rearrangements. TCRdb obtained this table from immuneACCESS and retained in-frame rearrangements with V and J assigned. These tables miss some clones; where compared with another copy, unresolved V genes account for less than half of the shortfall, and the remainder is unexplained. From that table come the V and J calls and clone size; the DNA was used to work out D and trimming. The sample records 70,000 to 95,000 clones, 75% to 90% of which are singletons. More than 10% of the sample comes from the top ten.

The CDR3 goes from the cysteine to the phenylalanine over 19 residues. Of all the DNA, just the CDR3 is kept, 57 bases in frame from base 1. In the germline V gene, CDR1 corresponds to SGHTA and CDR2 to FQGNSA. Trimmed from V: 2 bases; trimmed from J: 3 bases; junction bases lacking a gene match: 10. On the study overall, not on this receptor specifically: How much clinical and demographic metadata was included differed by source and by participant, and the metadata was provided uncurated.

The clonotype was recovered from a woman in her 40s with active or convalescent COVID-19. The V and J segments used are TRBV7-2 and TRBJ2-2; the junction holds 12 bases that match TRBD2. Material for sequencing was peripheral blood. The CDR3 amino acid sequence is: CASSLRLAGGPRDTGELFF. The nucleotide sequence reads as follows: TGTGCCAGCAGCTTAAGGCTAGCGGGGGGGCCTCGGGACACCGGGGAGCTGTTTTTT.